The subject of this entry is one T cell receptor (beta chain). The antigen is unknown. The CDR3 sequence is 14 residues long. V was cut by 6 bases and J by 7 bases, with 15 bases left in between. In germline, CDR1 is MGHRA, CDR2 YSYEKL. This specimen comes from a study of T cells after yellow fever vaccination. General study findings and limits: The study found a weaker secondary response that peaked faster, day 5 versus 15. A large majority of primary-vaccination clones showed up again after the booster (just under 97% CD4, 75% to 90% CD8).

The authors made TCR cDNA by 5'RACE template switching, adding a universal primer site and UMIs. TCRdb re-called the 5' RACE reads with MiXCR, one entry per CDR3 protein. The sample lists 150,000 to 200,000 distinct CDR3 sequences, 5.5% to 7.5% occurring once. The chain is built from TRBV4-1 and TRBJ1-4, with a weak D call TRBD1 (6 bases). This sample comprised CD4+ T cells sorted from PBMCs, obtained about 5 days after the first yellow fever vaccination. This sequence was found in a man aged 18 to 29 who received the YFV17D yellow fever vaccine. CDR3 loop: CASRNTGKFEKLFF. DNA for the CDR3: TGCGCCAGCAGAAATACAGGGAAGTTTGAAAAACTGTTTTTT.